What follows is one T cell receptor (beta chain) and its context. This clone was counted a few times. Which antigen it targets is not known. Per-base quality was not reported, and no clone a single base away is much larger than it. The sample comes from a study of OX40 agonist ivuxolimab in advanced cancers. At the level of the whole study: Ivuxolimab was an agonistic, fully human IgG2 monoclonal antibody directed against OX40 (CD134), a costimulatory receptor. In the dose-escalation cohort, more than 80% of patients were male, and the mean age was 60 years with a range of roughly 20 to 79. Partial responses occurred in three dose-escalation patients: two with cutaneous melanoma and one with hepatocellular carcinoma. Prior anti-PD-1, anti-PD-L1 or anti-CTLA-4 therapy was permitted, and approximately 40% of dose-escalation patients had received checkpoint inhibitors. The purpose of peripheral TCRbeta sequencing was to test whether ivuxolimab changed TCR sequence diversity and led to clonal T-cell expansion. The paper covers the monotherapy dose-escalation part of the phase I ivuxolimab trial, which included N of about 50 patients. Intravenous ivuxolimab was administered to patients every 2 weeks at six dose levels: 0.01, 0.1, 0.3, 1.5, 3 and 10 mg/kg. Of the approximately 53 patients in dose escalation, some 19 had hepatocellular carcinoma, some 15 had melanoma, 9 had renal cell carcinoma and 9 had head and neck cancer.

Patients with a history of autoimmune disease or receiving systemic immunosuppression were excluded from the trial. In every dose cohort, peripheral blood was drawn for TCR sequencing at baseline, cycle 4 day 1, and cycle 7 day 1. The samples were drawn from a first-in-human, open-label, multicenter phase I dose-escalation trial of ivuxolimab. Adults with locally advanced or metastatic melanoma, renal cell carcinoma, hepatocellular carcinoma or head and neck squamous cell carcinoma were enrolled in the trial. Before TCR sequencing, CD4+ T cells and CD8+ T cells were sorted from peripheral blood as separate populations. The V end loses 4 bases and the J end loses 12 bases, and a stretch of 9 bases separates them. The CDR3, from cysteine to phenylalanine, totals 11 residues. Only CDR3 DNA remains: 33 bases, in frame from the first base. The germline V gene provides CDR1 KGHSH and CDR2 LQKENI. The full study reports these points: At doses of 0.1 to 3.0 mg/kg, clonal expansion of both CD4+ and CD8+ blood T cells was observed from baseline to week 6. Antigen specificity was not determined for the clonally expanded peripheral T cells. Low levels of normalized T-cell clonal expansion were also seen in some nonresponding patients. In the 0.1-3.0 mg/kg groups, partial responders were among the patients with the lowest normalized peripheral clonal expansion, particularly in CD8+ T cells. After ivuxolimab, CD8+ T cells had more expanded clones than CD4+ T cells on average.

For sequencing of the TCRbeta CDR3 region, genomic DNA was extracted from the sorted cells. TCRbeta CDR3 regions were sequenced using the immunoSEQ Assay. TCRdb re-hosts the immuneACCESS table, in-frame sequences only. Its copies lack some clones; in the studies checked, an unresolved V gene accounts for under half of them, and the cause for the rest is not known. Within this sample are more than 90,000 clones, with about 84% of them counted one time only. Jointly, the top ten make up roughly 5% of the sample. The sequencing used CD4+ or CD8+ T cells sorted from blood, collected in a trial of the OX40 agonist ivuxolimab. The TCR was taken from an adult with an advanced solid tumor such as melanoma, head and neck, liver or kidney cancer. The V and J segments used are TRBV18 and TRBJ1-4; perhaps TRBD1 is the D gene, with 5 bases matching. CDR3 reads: CASSLQGQLFF. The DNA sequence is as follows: TGTGCCAGCTCACTTCAGGGACAACTGTTTTTT.